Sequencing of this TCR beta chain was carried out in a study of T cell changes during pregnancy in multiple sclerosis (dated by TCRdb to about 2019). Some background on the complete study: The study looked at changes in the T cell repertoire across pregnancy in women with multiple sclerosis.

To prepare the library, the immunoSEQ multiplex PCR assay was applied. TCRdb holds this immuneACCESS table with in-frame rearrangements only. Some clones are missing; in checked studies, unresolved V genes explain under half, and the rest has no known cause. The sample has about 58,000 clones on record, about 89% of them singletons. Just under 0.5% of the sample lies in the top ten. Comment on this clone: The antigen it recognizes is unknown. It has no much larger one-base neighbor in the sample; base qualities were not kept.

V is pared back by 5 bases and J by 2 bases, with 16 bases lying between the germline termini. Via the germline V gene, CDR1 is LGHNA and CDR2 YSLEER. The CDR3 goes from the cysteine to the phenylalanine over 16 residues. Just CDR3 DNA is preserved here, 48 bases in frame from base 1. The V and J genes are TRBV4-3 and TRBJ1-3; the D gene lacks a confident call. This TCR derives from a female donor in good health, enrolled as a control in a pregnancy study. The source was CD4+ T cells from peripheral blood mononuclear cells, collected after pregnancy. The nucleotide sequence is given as TGCGCCAGCAGCGAGAGGCTTGGCAGAACTGGAAACACCATATATTTT. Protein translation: CASSERLGRTGNTIYF.